Below are 2 T cell receptor beta chains sequenced from a single sample in a study of shared clonotypes between healthy human individuals. Produced via immunoSEQ multiplex PCR; TCRdb's table is partial and in-frame only. The sample includes 650,000 to 700,000 clones, roughly 87% seen only once; the top ten take 30% to 40%. The sample taken for sequencing was memory CD8+ T cells from PBMCs. The sample's subset: CD45RO+ cells pooled with CCR7-negative TemRA cells. These receptors were obtained from a man between 18 and 29 years old in good health. Some clones in this sample may be carry-over from other donors' samples.

The J gene is TRBJ2-1, the V gene TRBV4-1; D is possibly TRBD1 (6 bases). The CDR3 length is 17 residues. With 0 bases removed from V and 6 bases from J, the gap between germline ends came to 18 bases. The germline CDR1 and CDR2 sequences are MGHRA and YSYEKL. CDR3 coding DNA: TGCGCCAGCAGCCAAGATCTGGTAACAGGGTGGCGCAATGAGCAGTTCTTC. It encodes CASSQDLVTGWRNEQFF.

V and J are TRBV6-9 and TRBJ2-1; 7 bases are a match to TRBD2. Trimming at V came to 3 bases and at J to 5 bases, leaving 7 bases not matched to a gene. The CDR3 is 15 residues long. In germline, CDR1 is MNHGY, CDR2 SVAAGI. The CDR3 reads CASSYGPSGNNEQFF. CDR3 bases: TGTGCCAGCAGTTACGGTCCTAGCGGAAACAATGAGCAGTTCTTC.